Below, 20 T cell receptor beta chains from the same sample are listed, as sequenced in a study of T cell repertoires in cytomegalovirus infection. The antigens these receptors bind are not known. MiXCR, run by TCRdb on the reads, gives a single entry per CDR3 protein. The sample consists of 110,000 or so distinct CDR3 sequences, 30% to 35% of them appearing once. This sample comprised CD8+ T cells from cultured PBMCs, obtained from culture after CMV antigen stimulation. The source of these receptors is a human donor in good health (CMV status not recorded). Some clones in this sample may be carry-over from other donors' samples.

This rearrangement joins TRBV27 to TRBJ1-2; a weak D match, TRBD1 (5 bases). V was pared by 2 bases and J by 6 bases, with 13 bases between. This CDR3 is built from 14 residues. CDR1 is MNHEY and CDR2 is SMNVEV in the germline V gene (reference sequence). CDR3 amino acids: CASSLTGATDGYTF. The CDR3, as DNA: TGTGCCAGCAGTTTAACAGGAGCCACTGATGGCTACACCTTC.

The rearrangement uses TRBV20-1 and TRBJ1-1, with D possibly being TRBD1 (5 bases). There are 11 residues in the CDR3. Per germline, CDR1 DFQATT and CDR2 SNEGSKA (reference sequence). CDR3 nucleotides: TGCAAGTTAGGGGAAGCTCGAGGAGCTTTCTTT. Amino acids: CKLGEARGAFF.

Written as DNA, the CDR3 is TGTGCCAGCAGCTCGATGACAGGAAGCACTGAAGCTTTCTTT. It is translated as CASSSMTGSTEAFF. The rearrangement joins TRBV7-9 to TRBJ1-1, with D maybe TRBD1 (6 bases). The V and J ends lost 4 bases and 4 bases respectively, with 13 bases between them. Looked up from germline, CDR1 is SEHNR and CDR2 is FQNEAQ (reference sequence). CDR3 size: 14 residues.

Only one count was recorded for this clonotype. The V gene is TRBV2, the J gene TRBJ2-2, with TRBD1 as a possible D gene (6 bases). V was shortened by 7 bases and J by 5 bases, with 8 bases between the two germline ends. Germline loops: CDR1 SNHLY, CDR2 FYNNEI. This CDR3 has 12 residues. The CDR3 DNA is TGTGCCAGCAAGAGGGGGACCGGGGAGCTGTTTTTT. Translated: CASKRGTGELFF.

With respect to this clonotype: The junction departs from the called germline gene at one end, perhaps through a read error. J is TRBJ2-1 and V is TRBV9; TRBD2 matches at 13 bases. The CDR3 sequence is 16 residues long. CDR1 and CDR2 (germline): SGDLS, YYNGEE. The CDR3: CASSVFSGLAGNEQIF. CDR3 DNA: TGTGCCAGCAGCGTCTTCTCGGGACTAGCGGGGAATGAGCAGATCTTC.

This chain uses TRBV28 with TRBJ1-2; a possible D gene is TRBD1 (5 bases). Per germline, CDR1 MDHEN and CDR2 SYDVKM. The CDR3 runs 14 residues. V lost 1 base to trimming and J lost 8 bases, with 14 bases between them. The CDR3 DNA reads TGTGCCAGCAGTTTATTTCGGGCAGGGTGGGGCTACACCTTC. Protein product: CASSLFRAGWGYTF.

The chain recombines TRBV5-1 with TRBJ2-1, with D unresolved. In germline, CDR1 is SGHRS, CDR2 YFSETQ. The CDR3 consists of 14 residues. V lost 6 bases to trimming and J lost 0 bases, with 10 bases between them. The CDR3 reads CASTNSGSYNEQFF. The CDR3 nucleotides read TGCGCCAGCACCAACAGTGGCTCCTACAATGAGCAGTTCTTC. Complete variable domain (other parts from reference TRBV5-1 and TRBJ2-1): KAGVTQTPRYLIKTRGQQVTLSCSPISGHRSVSWYQQTPGQGLQFLFEYFSETQRNKGNFPGRFSGRQFSNSRSEMNVSTLELGDSALYLCASTNSGSYNEQFFGPGTRLTVL.

Only a few counts were recorded for this clonotype. CDR3 DNA sequence: TGTGCCAGCAGCTTCAAGCAGGGACAGCCGAACACCGGGGAGCTGTTTTTT. Translation: CASSFKQGQPNTGELFF. The J gene is TRBJ2-2, the V gene TRBV7-6, with TRBD1 matching 7 bases. The CDR3 sequence is 17 residues long. After removal of 3 bases from V and 0 bases from J, the junction contained 7 bases not matched to a gene. From germline, CDR1 is SGHVS and CDR2 FNYEAQ. The full variable domain, its missing parts supplied by reference TRBV7-6 and TRBJ2-2, is GAGVSQSPRYKVTKRGQDVALRCDPISGHVSLYWYRQALGQGPEFLTYFNYEAQQDKSGLPNDRFSAERPEGSISTLTIQRTEQRDSAMYRCASSFKQGQPNTGELFFGEGSRLTVL.

The chain employs TRBV3-1 and TRBJ1-5; possibly TRBD1 for D (6 bases). Trimming took 0 bases from V and 0 from J, leaving 12 bases between them. CDR3 size: 17 residues. CDR1 LGHDT and CDR2 YNNKEL come from the germline V gene (reference sequence). The CDR3 sequence: CASSQDWRDNSNQPQHF. The CDR3 DNA reads TGTGCCAGCAGCCAAGATTGGCGGGACAATAGCAATCAGCCCCAGCATTTT.

V gene TRBV6-2 or TRBV6-3 combines with J gene TRBJ2-3; a weak D match, TRBD1 (6 bases). V lost 7 bases to trimming and J lost 3 bases, with 14 bases between them. The CDR3 totals 14 residues. From germline, CDR1 is MNHEY and CDR2 SVGEGT. In nucleotides, the CDR3 is TGTGCCAGCAAACCATGGACAGCTACAGATACGCAGTATTTT. It specifies CASKPWTATDTQYF.

This rearrangement joins TRBV19 to TRBJ1-1; D might be TRBD1 (5 bases). The CDR3 extends over 12 amino acids. The V and J ends lost 3 bases and 6 bases respectively, with 8 bases between them. The V gene's germline CDR1 is LNHDA and CDR2 SQIVND (reference sequence). CDR3 coding DNA: TGTGCCAGTAGTATCGGACACTCTGAAGCTTTCTTT. Protein: CASSIGHSEAFF. Filled out from reference TRBV19 and TRBJ1-1, the complete variable domain reads DGGITQSPKYLFRKEGQNVTLSCEQNLNHDAMYWYRQDPGQGLRLIYYSQIVNDFQKGDIAEGYSVSREKKESFPLTVTSAQKNPTAFYLCASSIGHSEAFFGQGTRLTVV.

This chain links TRBV7-6 with TRBJ2-7; no clear D. The CDR3 has 13 residues. Germline CDR1 is SGHVS and CDR2 is FNYEAQ. V lost 1 base and J 2 bases, leaving 6 bases between the germline ends. CDR3 in amino acids: CASSLDITYEQYF. CDR3 in DNA: TGTGCCAGCAGCTTAGACATCACCTACGAGCAGTACTTC.

This clonotype was recorded only once. The chain employs TRBV19 and TRBJ1-2; D gene uncertain. Germline V CDR1 and CDR2: LNHDA, SQIVND (reference sequence). V lost 7 bases, J lost 2 bases, and 17 bases lay in between. The CDR3 consists of 15 residues. The DNA for the CDR3 is TGTGCCAGTACCTCAGAGGGCCGACCGAACTATGGCTACACCTTC. Translated, it gives CASTSEGRPNYGYTF. Looking up the rest from reference TRBV19 and TRBJ1-2 gives the full variable domain: DGGITQSPKYLFRKEGQNVTLSCEQNLNHDAMYWYRQDPGQGLRLIYYSQIVNDFQKGDIAEGYSVSREKKESFPLTVTSAQKNPTAFYLCASTSEGRPNYGYTFGSGTRLTVV.

V is TRBV4-1 and J is TRBJ2-7, with a possible D match to TRBD1 (6 bases). The V end was cut by 4 bases, the J end by 0 bases, with 10 bases between. The CDR3 loop spans 14 amino acids. Looked up from germline, CDR1 is MGHRA and CDR2 is YSYEKL. CDR3 DNA: TGCGCCAGCAGCCCACCAGGGGCCTCCTACGAGCAGTACTTC. The encoded protein is CASSPPGASYEQYF.

Here the CDR3 DNA reads TGTGCCAGCAGCTTTACTAGCGGGGGGTCCGACAGCTCCTACAATGAGCAGTTCTTC. Translation: CASSFTSGGSDSSYNEQFF. The chain uses TRBV7-9 and TRBJ2-1; TRBD2 aligns across 12 bases. The CDR3 totals 19 residues. CDR1 is SEHNR, CDR2 FQNEAQ, per germline (reference sequence). Trimming took 3 bases from V and 0 from J; bases not matched to a gene: 9.

CDR3 bases: TGTGCCAGCGGCTCTAGCGGGGGGGCAGATACGCAGTATTTT. It codes for CASGSSGGADTQYF. The chain carries TRBV12-3 or TRBV12-4 and TRBJ2-3, with TRBD2 matching over 12 bases. V shed 8 bases and J 4 bases; nucleotides not matched to a gene: 4. The CDR3 has 14 residues.

This clonotype was picked up a small number of times. In nucleotides, the CDR3 is TGTGCCAGCAGCGCTTACATGGGACAGGGTGAATCCGCCTACGAGCAGTACTTC. This gives the protein CASSAYMGQGESAYEQYF. This chain joins TRBV7-9 and TRBJ2-7; 9 bases line up with TRBD1. The CDR3 covers 18 residues. The J segment lost 2 bases and the V segment lost 5 bases, leaving 16 bases of the junction unmatched. In germline, CDR1 is SEHNR, CDR2 FQNEAQ (reference sequence).

This chain links TRBV5-1 with TRBJ1-1; D is perhaps TRBD1 (5 bases). The CDR3 totals 12 residues. Looked up from germline, CDR1 is SGHRS and CDR2 is YFSETQ. V lost 0 bases and J 5 bases, leaving 5 bases between the germline ends. CDR3 nucleotide sequence: TGCGCCAGCAGCTTGGAGGGGACTGAAGCTTTCTTT. Protein product: CASSLEGTEAFF.

The rearrangement links TRBV10-3 to TRBJ2-1, with a weak D call TRBD2 (7 bases). There are 12 residues in the CDR3. CDR1 is ENHRY and CDR2 is SYGVKD in the germline V gene. V lost 10 bases and J 9 bases, leaving 16 bases between the germline ends. This CDR3 reads CATGAGAGEQFF. CDR3 nucleotides: TGTGCCACCGGGGCGGGGGCGGGTGAGCAGTTCTTC.

This rearrangement joins TRBV19 to TRBJ2-1, with a weak D call TRBD1 (6 bases). The V end lost 5 bases, the J end lost 4 bases, and 18 bases lay between the germline ends. The CDR3 sequence is 16 residues long. The V gene's germline CDR1 is LNHDA and CDR2 SQIVND (reference sequence). The CDR3 protein is CASSHVGTQVYNEQFF. The CDR3 DNA reads TGTGCCAGTAGTCACGTCGGGACACAAGTTTACAATGAGCAGTTCTTC.